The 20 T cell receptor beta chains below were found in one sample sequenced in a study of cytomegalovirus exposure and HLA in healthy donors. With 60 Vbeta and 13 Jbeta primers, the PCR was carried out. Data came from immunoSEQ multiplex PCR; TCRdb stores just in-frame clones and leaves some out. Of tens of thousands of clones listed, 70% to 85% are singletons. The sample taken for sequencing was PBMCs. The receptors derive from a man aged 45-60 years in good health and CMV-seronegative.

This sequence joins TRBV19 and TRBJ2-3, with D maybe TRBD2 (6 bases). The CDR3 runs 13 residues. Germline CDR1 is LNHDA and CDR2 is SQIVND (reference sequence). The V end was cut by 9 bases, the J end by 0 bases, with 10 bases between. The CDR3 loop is CASHGSSTDTQYF. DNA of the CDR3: TGTGCCAGCCACGGGAGTAGCACAGATACGCAGTATTTT.

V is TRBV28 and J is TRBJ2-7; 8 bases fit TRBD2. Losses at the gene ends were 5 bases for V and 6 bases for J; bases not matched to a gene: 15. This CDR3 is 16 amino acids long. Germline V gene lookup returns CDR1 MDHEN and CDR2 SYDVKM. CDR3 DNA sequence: TGTGCCAGCAGTCTACCCGGGGGGGGCAATTTTGCCGAGCAGTACTTC. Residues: CASSLPGGGNFAEQYF.

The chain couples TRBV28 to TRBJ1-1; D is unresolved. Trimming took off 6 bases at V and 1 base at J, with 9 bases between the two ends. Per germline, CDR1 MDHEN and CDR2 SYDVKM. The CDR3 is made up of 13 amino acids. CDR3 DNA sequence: TGTGCCAGCAGAAAACAATCGAACACTGAAGCTTTCTTT. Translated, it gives CASRKQSNTEAFF.

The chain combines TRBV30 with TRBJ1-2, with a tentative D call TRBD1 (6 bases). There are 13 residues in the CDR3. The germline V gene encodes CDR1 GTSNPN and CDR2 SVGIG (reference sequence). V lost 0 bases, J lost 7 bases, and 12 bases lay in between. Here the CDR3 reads CAWSVGGGRGYTF. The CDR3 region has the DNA TGTGCCTGGAGTGTTGGTGGGGGCCGTGGCTACACCTTC. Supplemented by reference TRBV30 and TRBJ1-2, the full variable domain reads SQTIHQWPATLVQPVGSPLSLECTVEGTSNPNLYWYRQAAGRGLQLLFYSVGIGQISSEVPQNLSASRPQDRQFILSSKKLLLSDSGFYLCAWSVGGGRGYTFGSGTRLTVV.

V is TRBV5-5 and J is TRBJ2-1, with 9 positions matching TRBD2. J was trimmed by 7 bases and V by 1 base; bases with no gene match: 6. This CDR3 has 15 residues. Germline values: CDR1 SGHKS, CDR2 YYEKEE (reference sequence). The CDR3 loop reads CASSLSAGGINEQFF. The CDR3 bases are TGTGCCAGCAGCTTGAGTGCGGGAGGGATAAATGAGCAGTTCTTC. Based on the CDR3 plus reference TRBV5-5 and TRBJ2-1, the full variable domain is DAGVTQSPTHLIKTRGQQVTLRCSPISGHKSVSWYQQVLGQGPQFIFQYYEKEERGRGNFPDRFSARQFPNYSSELNVNALLLGDSALYLCASSLSAGGINEQFFGPGTRLTVL.

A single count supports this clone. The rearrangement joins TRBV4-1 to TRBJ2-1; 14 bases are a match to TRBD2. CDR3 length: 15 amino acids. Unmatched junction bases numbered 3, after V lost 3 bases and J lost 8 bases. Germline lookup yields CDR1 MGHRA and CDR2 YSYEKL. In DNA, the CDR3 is TGCGCCAGCAGCCAGGGACTAGCGGGAGTTTATGAGCAGTTCTTC. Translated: CASSQGLAGVYEQFF.

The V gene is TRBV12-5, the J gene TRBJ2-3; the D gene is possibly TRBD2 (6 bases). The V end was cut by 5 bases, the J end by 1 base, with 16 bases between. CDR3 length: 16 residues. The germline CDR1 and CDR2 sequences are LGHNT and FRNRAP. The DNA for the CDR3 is TGTGCTAGTGGTCCCGGGGATAGCGGACGCACAGATACGCAGTATTTT. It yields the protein CASGPGDSGRTDTQYF.

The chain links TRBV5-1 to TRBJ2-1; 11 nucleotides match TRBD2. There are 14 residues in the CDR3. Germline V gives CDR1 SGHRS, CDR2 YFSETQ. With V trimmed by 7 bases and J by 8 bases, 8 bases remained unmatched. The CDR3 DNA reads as TGCGCCAGCTCCCCCACTAGCGGGAGAGATGAGCAGTTCTTC. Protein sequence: CASSPTSGRDEQFF.

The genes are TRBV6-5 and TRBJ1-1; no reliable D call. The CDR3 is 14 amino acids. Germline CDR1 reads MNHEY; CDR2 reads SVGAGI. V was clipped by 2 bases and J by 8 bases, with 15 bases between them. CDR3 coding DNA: TGTGCCAGCAGTTACGCGACTACGACTACGGAAGCTTTCTTT. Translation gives CASSYATTTTEAFF.

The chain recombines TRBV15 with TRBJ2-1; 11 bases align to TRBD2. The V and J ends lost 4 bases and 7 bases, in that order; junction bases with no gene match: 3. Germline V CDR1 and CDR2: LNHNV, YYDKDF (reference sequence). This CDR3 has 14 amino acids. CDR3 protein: CATSNGLAGNEQFF. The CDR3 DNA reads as TGTGCCACCAGCAACGGACTAGCGGGTAATGAGCAGTTCTTC.

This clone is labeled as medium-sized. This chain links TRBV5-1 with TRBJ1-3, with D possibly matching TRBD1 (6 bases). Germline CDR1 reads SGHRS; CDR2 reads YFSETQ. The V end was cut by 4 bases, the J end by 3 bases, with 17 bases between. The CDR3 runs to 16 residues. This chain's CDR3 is CASSPRQQGFGNTIYF. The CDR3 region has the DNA TGCGCCAGCAGCCCGCGCCAACAGGGTTTTGGAAACACCATATATTTT. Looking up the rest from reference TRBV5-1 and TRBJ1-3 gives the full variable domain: KAGVTQTPRYLIKTRGQQVTLSCSPISGHRSVSWYQQTPGQGLQFLFEYFSETQRNKGNFPGRFSGRQFSNSRSEMNVSTLELGDSALYLCASSPRQQGFGNTIYFGEGSWLTVV.

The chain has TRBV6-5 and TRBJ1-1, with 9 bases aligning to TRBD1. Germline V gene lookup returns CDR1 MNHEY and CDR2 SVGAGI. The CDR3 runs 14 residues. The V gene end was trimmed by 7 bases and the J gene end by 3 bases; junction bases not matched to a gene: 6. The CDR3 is CASTIQGAHTEAFF. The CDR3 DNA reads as TGTGCCAGCACCATACAGGGGGCGCACACTGAAGCTTTCTTT.

The CDR3 coding sequence is TGTGCCAGTAGTATTGGTGGAGGACAGGGGGGACAGCCCCAGCATTTT. Protein: CASSIGGGQGGQPQHF. The chain couples TRBV19 to TRBJ1-5; TRBD1 aligns across 10 bases. Germline values: CDR1 LNHDA, CDR2 SQIVND (reference sequence). J lost 7 bases, V lost 3 bases, and 9 bases had no gene match. This CDR3 is built from 16 residues.

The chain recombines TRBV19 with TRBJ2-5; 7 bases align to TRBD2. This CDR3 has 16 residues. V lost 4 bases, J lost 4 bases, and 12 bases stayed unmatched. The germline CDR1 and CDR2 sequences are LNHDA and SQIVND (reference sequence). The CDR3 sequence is CASSTGRVWTRETQYF. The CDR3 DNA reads TGTGCCAGTAGTACAGGGAGGGTGTGGACAAGAGAGACCCAGTACTTC.

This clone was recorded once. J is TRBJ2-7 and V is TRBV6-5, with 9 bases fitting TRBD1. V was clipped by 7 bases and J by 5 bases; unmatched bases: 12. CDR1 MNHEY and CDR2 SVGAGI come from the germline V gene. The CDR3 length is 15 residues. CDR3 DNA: TGTGCCAGCACCCGATTGACAGGGGGGTCCCACGAGCAGTACTTC. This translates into CASTRLTGGSHEQYF.

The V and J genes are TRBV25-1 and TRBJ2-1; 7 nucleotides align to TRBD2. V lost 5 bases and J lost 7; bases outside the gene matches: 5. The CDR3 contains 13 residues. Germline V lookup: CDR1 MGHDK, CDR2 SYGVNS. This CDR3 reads CASSWDYQNEQFF. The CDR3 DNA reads TGTGCCAGCAGTTGGGACTACCAGAATGAGCAGTTCTTC.

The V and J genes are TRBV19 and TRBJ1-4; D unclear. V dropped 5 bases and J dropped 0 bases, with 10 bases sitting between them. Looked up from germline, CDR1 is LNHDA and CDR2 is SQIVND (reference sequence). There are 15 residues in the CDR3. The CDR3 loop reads CASSLNGATNEKLFF. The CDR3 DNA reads TGTGCCAGTAGTCTCAACGGAGCAACTAATGAAAAACTGTTTTTT.

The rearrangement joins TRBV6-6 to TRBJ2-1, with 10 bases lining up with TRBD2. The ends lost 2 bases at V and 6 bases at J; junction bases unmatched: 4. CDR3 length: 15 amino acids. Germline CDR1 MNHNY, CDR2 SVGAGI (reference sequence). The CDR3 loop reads CASSYKREGLNEQFF. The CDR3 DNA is TGTGCCAGCAGTTACAAGCGGGAGGGCCTCAATGAGCAGTTCTTC.

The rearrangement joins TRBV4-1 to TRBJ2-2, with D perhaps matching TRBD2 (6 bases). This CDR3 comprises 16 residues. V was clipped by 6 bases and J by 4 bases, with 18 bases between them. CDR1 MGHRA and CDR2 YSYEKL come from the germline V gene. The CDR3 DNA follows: TGCGCCAGCAGTTCCTACCGGGAGACCAGCACCGGGGAGCTGTTTTTT. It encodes CASSSYRETSTGELFF.

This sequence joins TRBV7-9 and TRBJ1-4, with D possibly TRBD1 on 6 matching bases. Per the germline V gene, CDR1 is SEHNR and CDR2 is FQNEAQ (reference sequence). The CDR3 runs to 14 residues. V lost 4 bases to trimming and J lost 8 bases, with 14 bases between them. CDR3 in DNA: TGTGCCAGCAGCTGGACAGCTTCTGACGAAAAACTGTTTTTT. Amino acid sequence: CASSWTASDEKLFF.